These T cell receptor beta chains were read from a single sample in a study of T cell repertoires in cytomegalovirus infection. Their target antigens are unknown. TCRdb called the reads again in MiXCR, with one record for every CDR3 protein. The profile shows 69,000 or so distinct CDR3 sequences, about 26% of them singletons. Sequenced material: CD8+ T cells from cultured PBMCs, taken from culture after CMV antigen stimulation. All receptors come from a human donor in good health (CMV status not recorded). Some clones in this sample may be carry-over from other donors' samples. CDR3s include the opening cysteine and the closing phenylalanine or tryptophan. A D gene is named only where the DNA matches it firmly. Rows may omit the clone size; those that give it use once, few, many or a size class.

D	size	V	J	CDR3	DNA
TRBD1	few	TRBV7-9	TRBJ1-5	CASSLASAGGFGQPQHF	TGTGCCAGCAGCTTAGCGAGCGCAGGGGGTTTTGGTCAGCCCCAGCATTTT
TRBD1	NA	TRBV6-2/TRBV6-3	TRBJ2-7	CASFGTGGRRTDYEQYF	TGTGCCAGCTTTGGAACAGGGGGCCGTAGAACGGACTACGAGCAGTACTTC
TRBD1	NA	TRBV6-2/TRBV6-3	TRBJ2-7	CASTLSRDRAYEQYF	TGTGCCAGCACCCTCTCCCGGGACAGAGCCTACGAGCAGTACTTC
TRBD1	NA	TRBV14	TRBJ1-2	CASAPGHRGIYGYTF	TGTGCCAGCGCACCGGGACACAGGGGAATCTATGGCTACACCTTC
TRBD2	NA	TRBV11-2	TRBJ2-1	CASSLAISGKVNEQFF	TGTGCCAGCAGCTTAGCCATAAGCGGGAAGGTGAATGAGCAGTTCTTC
TRBD2	few	TRBV7-8	TRBJ2-2	CASSFLAGNTGELFF	TGTGCCAGCAGCTTCCTAGCGGGGAATACCGGGGAGCTGTTTTTT
NA	NA	TRBV6-1	TRBJ1-5	CASRKAGEGQPQHF	TGTGCCAGCAGGAAGGCAGGGGAAGGTCAGCCCCAGCATTTT
NA	few	TRBV27	TRBJ2-1	CASSTSFGASSYNEQFF	TGTGCCAGCAGTACCTCTTTTGGAGCGAGCTCCTACAATGAGCAGTTCTTC
NA	NA	TRBV6-5	TRBJ2-5	CASSYRRTEETQYF	TGTGCCAGCAGTTACCGTCGGACAGAAGAGACCCAGTACTTC
NA	NA	TRBV7-9	TRBJ2-7	CASSLLQVVEQYF	TGTGCCAGCAGCTTATTACAGGTAGTCGAGCAGTACTTC
NA	few	TRBV6-4	TRBJ2-2	CASSGYTGELFF	TGTGCCAGCAGCGGCTACACCGGGGAGCTGTTTTTT
TRBD2	many	TRBV12-3/TRBV12-4	TRBJ2-1	CASSLALAGSDEQFF	TGTGCCAGCAGTTTAGCACTAGCGGGCTCGGACGAGCAGTTCTTC
NA	NA	TRBV27	TRBJ1-1	CASSPAGAGTEAFF	TGTGCCAGCAGCCCAGCTGGTGCGGGCACTGAAGCTTTCTTT
NA	NA	TRBV7-8	TRBJ1-1	CASRPPQGVDTEAFF	TGTGCCAGCAGGCCGCCACAGGGCGTGGACACTGAAGCTTTCTTT
NA	NA	TRBV6-8	TRBJ2-3	CASRDPLGDTQYF	TGTGCCAGCCGGGACCCTCTTGGAGATACGCAGTATTTT
NA	few	TRBV2	TRBJ2-7	CASSLAYYEQYF	TGTGCCAGCAGTCTGGCATACTACGAGCAGTACTTC
NA	once	TRBV27	TRBJ2-7	CASSRGSSYEQYF	TGTGCCAGCAGTAGGGGGAGCTCCTACGAGCAGTACTTC
NA	NA	TRBV6-6	TRBJ2-3	CASSYLRAWDTQYF	TGTGCCAGCAGTTACTTGAGGGCCTGGGATACGCAGTATTTT
NA	many	TRBV11-3	TRBJ2-1	CASSLESADNEQFF	TGTGCCAGCAGCTTAGAGTCAGCGGACAATGAGCAGTTCTTC
TRBD2	NA	TRBV20-1	TRBJ2-3	CSARSGTSGRAYTQYF	TGCAGTGCTAGGTCCGGGACTAGCGGGAGGGCATATACGCAGTATTTT
TRBD2	medium-sized	TRBV7-2	TRBJ2-1	CASSVLAASYNEQFF	TGTGCCAGCAGCGTTCTAGCGGCCTCCTACAATGAGCAGTTCTTC
TRBD2	few	TRBV19	TRBJ2-2	CASSIFLAGGRTGELFF	TGTGCCAGTAGTATTTTTCTAGCGGGGGGACGGACCGGGGAGCTGTTTTTT
NA	NA	TRBV7-8	TRBJ1-5	CASSLGINQPQHF	TGTGCCAGCAGCTTAGGTATCAATCAGCCCCAGCATTTT
NA	NA	TRBV27	TRBJ2-1	CASKQDSRGYNEQFF	TGTGCCAGCAAGCAGGACTCCCGGGGCTACAATGAGCAGTTCTTC
NA	NA	TRBV4-1	TRBJ2-1	CASSQDLTKVPYNEQFF	TGCGCCAGCAGCCAAGATCTCACTAAGGTCCCCTACAATGAGCAGTTCTTC
NA	NA	TRBV7-9	TRBJ1-6	CASSFSEGSYNSPLHF	TGTGCCAGCAGCTTTTCGGAGGGCTCCTATAATTCACCCCTCCACTTT
TRBD2	NA	TRBV9	TRBJ2-3	CASSAGLAYTDTQYF	TGTGCCAGCAGCGCAGGACTAGCCTACACAGATACGCAGTATTTT